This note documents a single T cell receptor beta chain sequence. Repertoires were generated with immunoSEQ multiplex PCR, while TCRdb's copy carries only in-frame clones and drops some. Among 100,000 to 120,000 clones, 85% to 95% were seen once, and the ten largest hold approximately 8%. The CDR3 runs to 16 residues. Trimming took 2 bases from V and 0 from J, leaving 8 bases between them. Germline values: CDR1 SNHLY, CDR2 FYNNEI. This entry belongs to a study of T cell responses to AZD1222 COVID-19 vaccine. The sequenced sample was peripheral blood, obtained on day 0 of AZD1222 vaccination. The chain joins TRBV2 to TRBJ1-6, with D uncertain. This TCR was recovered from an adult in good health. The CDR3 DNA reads TGTGCCAGCAGTGAATGGAGGAGCTCCTATAATTCACCCCTCCACTTT. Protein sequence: CASSEWRSSYNSPLHF.